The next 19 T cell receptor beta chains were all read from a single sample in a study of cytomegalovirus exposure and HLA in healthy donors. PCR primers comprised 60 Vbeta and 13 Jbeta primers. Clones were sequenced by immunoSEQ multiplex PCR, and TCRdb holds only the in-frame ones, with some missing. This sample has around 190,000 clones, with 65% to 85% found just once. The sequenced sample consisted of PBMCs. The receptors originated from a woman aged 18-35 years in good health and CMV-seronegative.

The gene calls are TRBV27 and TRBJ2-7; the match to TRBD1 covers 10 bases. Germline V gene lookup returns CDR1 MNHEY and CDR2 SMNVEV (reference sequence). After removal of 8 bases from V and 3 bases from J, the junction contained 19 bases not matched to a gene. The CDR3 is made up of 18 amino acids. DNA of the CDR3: TGTGCCAGCCCACTTCGACAGGGGGCTGAACCGATGGGCTACGAGCAGTACTTC. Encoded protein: CASPLRQGAEPMGYEQYF.

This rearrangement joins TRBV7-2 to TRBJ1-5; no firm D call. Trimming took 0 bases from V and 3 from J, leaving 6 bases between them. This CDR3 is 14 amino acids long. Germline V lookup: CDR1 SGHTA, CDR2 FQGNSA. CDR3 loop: CASSLAGLNQPQHF. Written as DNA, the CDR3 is TGTGCCAGCAGCTTAGCTGGGCTCAATCAGCCCCAGCATTTT.

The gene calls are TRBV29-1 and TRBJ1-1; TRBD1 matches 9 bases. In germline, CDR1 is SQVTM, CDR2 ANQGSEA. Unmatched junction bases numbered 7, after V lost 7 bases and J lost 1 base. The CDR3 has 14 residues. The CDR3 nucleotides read TGCAGCGCCCACCTGGACAGGGGGAACACTGAAGCTTTCTTT. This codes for CSAHLDRGNTEAFF.

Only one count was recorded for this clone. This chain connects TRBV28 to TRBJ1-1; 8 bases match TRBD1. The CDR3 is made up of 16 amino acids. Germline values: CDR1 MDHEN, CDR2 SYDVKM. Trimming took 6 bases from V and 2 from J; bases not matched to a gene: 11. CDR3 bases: TGTGCCAGCAGGGGAAGAGGGACAGGCGTAAACACTGAAGCTTTCTTT. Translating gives CASRGRGTGVNTEAFF.

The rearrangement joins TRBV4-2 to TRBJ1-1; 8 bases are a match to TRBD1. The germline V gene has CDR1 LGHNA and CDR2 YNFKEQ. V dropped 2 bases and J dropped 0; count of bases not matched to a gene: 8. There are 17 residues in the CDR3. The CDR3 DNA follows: TGTGCCAGCAGCCAACAAGACAGGGGCCTCGTGAACACTGAAGCTTTCTTT. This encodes CASSQQDRGLVNTEAFF.

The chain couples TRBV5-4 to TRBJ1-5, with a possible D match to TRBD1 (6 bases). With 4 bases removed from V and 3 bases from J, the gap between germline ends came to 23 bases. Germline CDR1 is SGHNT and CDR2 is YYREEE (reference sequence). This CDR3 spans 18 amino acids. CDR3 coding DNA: TGTGCCAGCAGCGTACTCTACAGGGACGGGAAATCCAATCAGCCCCAGCATTTT. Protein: CASSVLYRDGKSNQPQHF.

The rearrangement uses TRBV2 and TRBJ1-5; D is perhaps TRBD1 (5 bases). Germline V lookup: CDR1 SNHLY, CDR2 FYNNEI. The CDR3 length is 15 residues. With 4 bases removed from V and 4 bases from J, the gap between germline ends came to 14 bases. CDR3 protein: CASSVTGLWNQPQHF. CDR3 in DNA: TGTGCCAGCAGTGTAACAGGACTATGGAATCAGCCCCAGCATTTT.

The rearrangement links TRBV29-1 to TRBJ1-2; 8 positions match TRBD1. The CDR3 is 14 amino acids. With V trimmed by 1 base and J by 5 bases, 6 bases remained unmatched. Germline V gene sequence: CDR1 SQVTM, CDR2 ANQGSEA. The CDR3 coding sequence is TGCAGCGTTGAAGGCGGACAGGGTAGTTATGGCTACACCTTC. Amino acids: CSVEGGQGSYGYTF. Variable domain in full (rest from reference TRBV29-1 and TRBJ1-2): SAVISQKPSRDICQRGTSLTIQCQVDSQVTMMFWYRQQPGQSLTLIATANQGSEATYESGFVIDKFPISRPNLTFSTLTVSNMSPEDSSIYLCSVEGGQGSYGYTFGSGTRLTVV.

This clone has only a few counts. In DNA form, the CDR3 reads TGTGCCAGCAGCTTTGGACAGGCTAACTATGGCTACACCTTC. Its protein product is CASSFGQANYGYTF. The chain employs TRBV5-4 and TRBJ1-2; 7 nucleotides align to TRBD1. Trimming at V came to 2 bases and at J to 0 bases, leaving 1 base not matched to a gene. This CDR3 has 14 residues. CDR1 SGHNT and CDR2 YYREEE come from the germline V gene (reference sequence).

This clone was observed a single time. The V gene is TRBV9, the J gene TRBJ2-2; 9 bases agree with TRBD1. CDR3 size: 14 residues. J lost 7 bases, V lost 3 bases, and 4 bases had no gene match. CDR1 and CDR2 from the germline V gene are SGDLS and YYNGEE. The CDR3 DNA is TGTGCCAGCAGCGGGACAGGGGCCAACGGGGAGCTGTTTTTT. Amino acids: CASSGTGANGELFF.

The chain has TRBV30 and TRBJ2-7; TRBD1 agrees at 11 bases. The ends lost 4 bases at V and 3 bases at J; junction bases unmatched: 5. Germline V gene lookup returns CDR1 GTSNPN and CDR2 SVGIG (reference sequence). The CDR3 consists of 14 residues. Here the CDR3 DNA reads TGTGCCTGGACCCGGGACAGGGGGTTCTACGAGCAGTACTTC. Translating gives CAWTRDRGFYEQYF.

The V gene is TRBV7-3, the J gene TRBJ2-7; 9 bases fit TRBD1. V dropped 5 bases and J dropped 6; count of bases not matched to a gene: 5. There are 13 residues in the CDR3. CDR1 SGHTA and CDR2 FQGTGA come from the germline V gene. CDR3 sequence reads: CASSRTGEAEQYF. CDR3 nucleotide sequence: TGTGCCAGCAGCCGGACAGGGGAAGCCGAGCAGTACTTC.

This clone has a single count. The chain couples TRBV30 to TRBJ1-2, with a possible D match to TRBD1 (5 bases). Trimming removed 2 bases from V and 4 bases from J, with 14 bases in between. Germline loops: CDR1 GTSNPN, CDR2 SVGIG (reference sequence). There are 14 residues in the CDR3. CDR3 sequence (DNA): TGTGCCTGGAGTAAAAGTTCCGGGGGCTATGGCTACACCTTC. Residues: CAWSKSSGGYGYTF.

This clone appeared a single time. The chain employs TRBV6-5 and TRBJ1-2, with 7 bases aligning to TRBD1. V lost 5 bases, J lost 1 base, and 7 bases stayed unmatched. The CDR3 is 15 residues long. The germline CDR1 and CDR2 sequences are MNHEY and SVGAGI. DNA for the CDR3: TGTGCCAGCAGTATCGGGACAGAGGTTAACTATGGCTACACCTTC. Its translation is CASSIGTEVNYGYTF.

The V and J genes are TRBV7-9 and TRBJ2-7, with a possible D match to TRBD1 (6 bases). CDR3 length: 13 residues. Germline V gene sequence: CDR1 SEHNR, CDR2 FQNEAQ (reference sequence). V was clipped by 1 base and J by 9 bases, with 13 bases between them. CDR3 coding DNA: TGTGCCAGCAGCTTAGGGCAGGGGAGCTGGCAGTACTTC. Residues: CASSLGQGSWQYF.

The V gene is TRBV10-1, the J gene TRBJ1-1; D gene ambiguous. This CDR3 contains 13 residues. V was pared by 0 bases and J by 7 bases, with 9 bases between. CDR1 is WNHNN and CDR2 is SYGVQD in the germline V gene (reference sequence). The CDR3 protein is CASSESGLREAFF. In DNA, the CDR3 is TGCGCCAGCAGTGAGTCTGGACTCCGTGAAGCTTTCTTT.

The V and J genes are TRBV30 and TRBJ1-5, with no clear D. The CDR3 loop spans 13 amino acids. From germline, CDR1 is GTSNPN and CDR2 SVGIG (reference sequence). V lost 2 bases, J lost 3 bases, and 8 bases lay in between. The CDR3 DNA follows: TGTGCCTGGAGTTTCGGGGACAATCAGCCCCAGCATTTT. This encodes CAWSFGDNQPQHF.

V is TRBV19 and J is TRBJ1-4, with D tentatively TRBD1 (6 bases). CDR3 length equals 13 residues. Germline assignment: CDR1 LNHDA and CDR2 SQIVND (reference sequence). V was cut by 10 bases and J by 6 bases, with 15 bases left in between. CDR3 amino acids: CAKMGGQHEKLFF. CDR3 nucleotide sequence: TGTGCCAAAATGGGGGGGCAGCATGAAAAACTGTTTTTT.

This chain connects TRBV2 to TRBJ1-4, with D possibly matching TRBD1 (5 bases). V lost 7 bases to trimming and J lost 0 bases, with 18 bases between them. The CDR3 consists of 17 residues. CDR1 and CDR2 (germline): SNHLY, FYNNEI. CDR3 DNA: TGTGCCAGCACCCGGGGGACCCCTTTTGCAACTAATGAAAAACTGTTTTTT. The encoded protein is CASTRGTPFATNEKLFF. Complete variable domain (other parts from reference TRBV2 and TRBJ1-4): EPEVTQTPSHQVTQMGQEVILRCVPISNHLYFYWYRQILGQKVEFLVSFYNNEISEKSEIFDDQFSVERPDGSNFTLKIRSTKLEDSAMYFCASTRGTPFATNEKLFFGSGTQLSVL.